Following are 5 T cell receptor beta chains from one sample sequenced in a study of chemoradiotherapy in HPV16-positive cancers. TCRdb's table, derived via immunoSEQ multiplex PCR, lists solely in-frame clones and lacks some. The sample consists of 30,000 to 50,000 clones, under 80% of them appearing once. The sample was blood, taken from a patient who underwent chemoradiotherapy. The receptors come from a human donor with HPV-associated anogenital cancer.

The CDR3 loop reads CASSQVSGLRNIQYF. The CDR3, as DNA: TGTGCCAGCAGCCAAGTGTCAGGCTTAAGGAACATTCAGTACTTC. The rearrangement joins TRBV14 to TRBJ2-4; D unresolved. CDR1 is SGHDN, CDR2 FVKESK, per germline. The CDR3 runs 15 residues. The V and J ends lost 1 base and 7 bases respectively, with 14 bases between them.

The count of this clone is one. The rearrangement links TRBV5-1 to TRBJ1-1; no definite D call. CDR3 length: 15 residues. V was shortened by 0 bases and J by 1 base, with 10 bases between the two germline ends. The germline V gene has CDR1 SGHRS and CDR2 YFSETQ. CDR3 region: CASSLAADPNTEAFF. The CDR3 region has the DNA TGCGCCAGCAGCTTGGCCGCGGATCCGAACACTGAAGCTTTCTTT.

This chain uses TRBV7-2 with TRBJ1-4, with D maybe TRBD1 (5 bases). V gave up 5 bases and J gave up 5 bases, with 9 bases separating them. CDR3 length: 13 residues. The germline V gene encodes CDR1 SGHTA and CDR2 FQGNSA. In DNA, the CDR3 is TGTGCCAGCAGCCGAGGGGAAAATGAAAAACTGTTTTTT. Residues: CASSRGENEKLFF.

The chain recombines TRBV5-1 with TRBJ1-1; D might be TRBD1 (5 bases). The CDR3 loop spans 16 amino acids. The V gene lost 3 bases and the J gene lost 5 bases, with 20 bases spanning the gap. CDR1 is SGHRS and CDR2 is YFSETQ in the germline V gene. This chain's CDR3 is CASSSQTGVQETEAFF. The CDR3 DNA sequence: TGCGCCAGCAGCTCTCAGACGGGGGTACAGGAGACTGAAGCTTTCTTT.

This clone was counted between two and nine times. The chain links TRBV6-1 to TRBJ2-7; maybe TRBD1 (5 bases). Germline CDR1 is MNHNS and CDR2 is SASEGT. Trimming removed 0 bases from V and 3 bases from J, with 6 bases in between. The CDR3 length is 13 residues. CDR3 in amino acids: CASSEADSYEQYF. The CDR3 nucleotides read TGTGCCAGCAGTGAAGCCGACAGCTACGAGCAGTACTTC.